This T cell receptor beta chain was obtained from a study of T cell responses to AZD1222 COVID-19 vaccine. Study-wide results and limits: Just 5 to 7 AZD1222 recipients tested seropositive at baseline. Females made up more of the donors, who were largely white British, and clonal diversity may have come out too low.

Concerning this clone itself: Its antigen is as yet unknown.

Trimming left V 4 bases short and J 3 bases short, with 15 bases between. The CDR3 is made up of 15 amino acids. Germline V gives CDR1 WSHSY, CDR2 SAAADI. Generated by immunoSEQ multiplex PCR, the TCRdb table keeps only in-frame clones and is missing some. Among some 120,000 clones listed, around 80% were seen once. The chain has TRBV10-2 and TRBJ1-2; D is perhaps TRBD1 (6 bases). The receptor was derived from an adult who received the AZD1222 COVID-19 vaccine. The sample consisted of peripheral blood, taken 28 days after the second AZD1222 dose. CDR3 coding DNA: TGCGCCAGCAGTGGGCAGGGGTTCCCCTACTATGGCTACACCTTC. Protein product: CASSGQGFPYYGYTF.